This T cell receptor beta chain was identified during a study of cytomegalovirus exposure and HLA in healthy donors. Study-wide results and caveats: Immune exposure was documented only through CMV serostatus. A later analysis linked a missense DCLRE1C variant to TCR beta V- and J-gene trimming. As was reported, the HLA-A and HLA-B alleles of most subjects were accurately predicted from TCR beta sequences.

Amplification used 60 Vbeta primers and 13 Jbeta primers. Assay used: immunoSEQ multiplex PCR; TCRdb lists only in-frame clones, some missing. The sample consists of roughly 100,000 clones, under 85% of them appearing once. Points on this clone: The antigen is unknown.

The TCR comes from a woman in her thirties or forties in good health and CMV-seropositive. Input material: PBMCs.

The CDR3 region is CASSLYYTGGRKLFF. The CDR3 nucleotides read TGTGCCAGCAGTTTATATTACACGGGCGGGAGAAAACTGTTTTTT. V is TRBV27 and J is TRBJ1-4; D gene unclear. Trimming took 1 base from V and 10 from J, leaving 16 bases between them. The CDR3 is made up of 15 amino acids. Germline loops: CDR1 MNHEY, CDR2 SMNVEV (reference sequence).